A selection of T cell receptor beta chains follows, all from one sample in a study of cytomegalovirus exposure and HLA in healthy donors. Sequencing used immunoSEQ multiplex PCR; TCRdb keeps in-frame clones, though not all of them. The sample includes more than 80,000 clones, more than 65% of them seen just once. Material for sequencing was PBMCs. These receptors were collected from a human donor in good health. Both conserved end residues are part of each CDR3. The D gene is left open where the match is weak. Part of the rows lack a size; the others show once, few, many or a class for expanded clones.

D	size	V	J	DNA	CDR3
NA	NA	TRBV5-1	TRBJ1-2	TGCGCCAGCAGCTGGATTGGCACAGGGAGACAGTCAGATGGCTACACCTTC	CASSWIGTGRQSDGYTF
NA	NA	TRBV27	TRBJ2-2	TGTGCCAGCACCTCCTCGAACACCGGGGAGCTGTTTTTT	CASTSSNTGELFF
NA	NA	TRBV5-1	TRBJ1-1	TGCGCCAGCAGCTCGACACCGAACACTGAAGCTTTCTTT	CASSSTPNTEAFF
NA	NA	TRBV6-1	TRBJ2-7	TGTGCCAGCAGCGGAAGACAGGATATAGAGCAGTACTTC	CASSGRQDIEQYF
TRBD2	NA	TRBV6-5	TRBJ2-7	TGTGCCAGCAGTTTACAAGCGGGAGTAACGCTCTACGCGCAGTACTTC	CASSLQAGVTLYAQYF
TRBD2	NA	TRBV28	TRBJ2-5	TGTGCCAGCAGGCTAGCGGGGATCCAAGAGACCCAGTACTTC	CASRLAGIQETQYF
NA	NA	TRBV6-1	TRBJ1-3	TGTGCCAGCAGCCACAGGGCCGCTTCTGGAAACACCATATATTTT	CASSHRAASGNTIYF
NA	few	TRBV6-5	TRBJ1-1	TGTGCCAGCAGTTACTCGAGGTGGGGGGCTGAAGCTTTCTTT	CASSYSRWGAEAFF
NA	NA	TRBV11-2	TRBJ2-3	TGTGCCAGCAGCTTAGATTCTTTAAGTAGAAGCACAGATACGCAGTATTTT	CASSLDSLSRSTDTQYF
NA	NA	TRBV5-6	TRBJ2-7	TGTGCCAGCAGCGGAGCGGCGGAGAGCTCCTACGAGCAGTACTTC	CASSGAAESSYEQYF
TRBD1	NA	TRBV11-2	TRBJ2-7	TGTGCCAGCAGCTTAGGACAGGGAAGGCACGAGCAGTACTTC	CASSLGQGRHEQYF
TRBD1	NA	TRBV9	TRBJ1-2	TGTGCCAGCAGCCCCGGGACAGGGGAGTGGTATGGCTACACCTTC	CASSPGTGEWYGYTF
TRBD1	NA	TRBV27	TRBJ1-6	TGTGCCAGCAGTTTATCCGGGACAGGGACCCCCAACCCCCTCCACTTT	CASSLSGTGTPNPLHF
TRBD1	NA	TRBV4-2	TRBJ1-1	TGTGCCAGCAGCCAAGGACAGGGACGGAACACTGAAGCTTTCTTT	CASSQGQGRNTEAFF
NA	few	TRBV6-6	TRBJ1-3	TGTGCCAGCAGTTACCTGGGGGCGCAATCTGGAAACACCATATATTTT	CASSYLGAQSGNTIYF
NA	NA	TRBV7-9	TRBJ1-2	TGTGCCAGCAGCTTATCAGGCTCCCACTATGGCTACACCTTC	CASSLSGSHYGYTF
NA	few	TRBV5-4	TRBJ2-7	TGTGCCAGCAGCTTGGATCAGTACGAGCAGTACTTC	CASSLDQYEQYF
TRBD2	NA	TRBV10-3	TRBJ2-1	TGTGCCATCAGTGAGGTTAGACTAGCGGGGGGGCAACAGTTCTTC	CAISEVRLAGGQQFF
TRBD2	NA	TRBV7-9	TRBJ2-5	TGTGCCAGCAGCTCGAGCCCGGGGGGGTCAGAGACCCAGTACTTC	CASSSSPGGSETQYF
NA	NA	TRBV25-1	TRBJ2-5	TGTGCCAGCAGTGATTGGTCCAGGCCGGGAGAGCAGTACTTC	CASSDWSRPGEQYF
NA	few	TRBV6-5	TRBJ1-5	TGTGCCAGCAGTGAAAGGAGCCATCAGCCCCAGCATTTT	CASSERSHQPQHF
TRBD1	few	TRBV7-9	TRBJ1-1	TGTGCCAGCAGTGTGACCCCGACCGGGACAGCGTTGAACACTGAAGCTTTCTTT	CASSVTPTGTALNTEAFF
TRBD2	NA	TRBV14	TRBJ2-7	TGTGCCAGCAGCCAAGTAGTAGCGGGAGTGCAGTACTTC	CASSQVVAGVQYF
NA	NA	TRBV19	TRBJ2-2	TGTGCCAGTAGTACCCAGGGTGTGAACACCGGGGAGCTGTTTTTT	CASSTQGVNTGELFF
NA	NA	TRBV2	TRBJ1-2	TGTGCCAGCATAATCGACAGAGAGTATGGCTACACCTTC	CASIIDREYGYTF
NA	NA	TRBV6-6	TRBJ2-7	TGTGCCAGCAGTTACGCCCCGGGAGCGCGCAACGAGCAGTACTTC	CASSYAPGARNEQYF
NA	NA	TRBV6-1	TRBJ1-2	TGTGCCAGCAGTGTATTCGACAAGGCCCTTCGAGACCGGAGGAGCACCTTC	CASSVFDKALRDRRSTF
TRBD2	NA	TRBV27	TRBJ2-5	TGTGCCAGCAGTTTTGGAGGGGTCGGACTAGCTTGGGAGACCCAGTACTTC	CASSFGGVGLAWETQYF
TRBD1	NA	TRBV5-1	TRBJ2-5	TGCGCCAGCAGCGGGACAGGGGGCGAGGAGACCCAGTACTTC	CASSGTGGEETQYF
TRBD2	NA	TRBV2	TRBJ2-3	TGTGCCAGCAGCGCCGGACTAGCGGGAGTGGGAGATACGCAGTATTTT	CASSAGLAGVGDTQYF
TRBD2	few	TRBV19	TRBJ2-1	TGTGCCAGTAGTATCGAAACGGGGGGTTACAATGAGCAGTTCTTC	CASSIETGGYNEQFF
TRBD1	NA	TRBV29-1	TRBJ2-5	TGCAGCGTCAGGACAGGGGAGACCCAGTACTTC	CSVRTGETQYF
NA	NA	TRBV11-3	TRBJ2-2	TGTGCCAGCAGCTTAGCAGGCCAGAGCAACACCGGGGAGCTGTTTTTT	CASSLAGQSNTGELFF
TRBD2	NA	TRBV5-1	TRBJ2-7	TGCGCCAGCAGCTCGCAACTAGCGGGAAGGGAACAGTACTTC	CASSSQLAGREQYF
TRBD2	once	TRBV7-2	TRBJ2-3	TGTGCCAGCAGCTTAGTTGCGGGAGGGGGGTTAGATACGCAGTATTTT	CASSLVAGGGLDTQYF
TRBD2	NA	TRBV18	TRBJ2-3	TGTGCCAGCTCACCACCTAGCGGGATCCCCAATACGCAGTATTTT	CASSPPSGIPNTQYF
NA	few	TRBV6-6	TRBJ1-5	TGTGCCAGCAGTTACTCTGCCCAGAATCAGCATTTT	CASSYSAQNQHF
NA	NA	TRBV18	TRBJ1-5	TGTGCCAGCTCACCAGGACAGCATAGCAATCAGCCCCAGCATTTT	CASSPGQHSNQPQHF
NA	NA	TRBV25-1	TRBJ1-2	TGTGCCAGCAGAACAGAGTTCTATGGCTACACCTTC	CASRTEFYGYTF
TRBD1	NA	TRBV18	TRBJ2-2	TGTGCCAGCTCACCGGCAACAGGGGCCAAGAACACCGGGGAGCTGTTTTTT	CASSPATGAKNTGELFF
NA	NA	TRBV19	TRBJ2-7	TGTGCCAGTAGTACAGGGTGGGGAGGCGAGCAGTACTTC	CASSTGWGGEQYF
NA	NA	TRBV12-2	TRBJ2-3	TGTGCAAGTCGCTTAGCTTCACTAGCGGGAGGGCCGGATACGCAGTATTTT	CASRLASLAGGPDTQYF
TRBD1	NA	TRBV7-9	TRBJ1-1	TGTGCCAGCAGCCCAACAGGGGTGATGAACACTGAAGCTTTCTTT	CASSPTGVMNTEAFF
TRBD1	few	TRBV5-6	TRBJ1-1	TGTGCCAGCAGAAAGGGGACAGGACGTGGGAACACTGAAGCTTTCTTT	CASRKGTGRGNTEAFF
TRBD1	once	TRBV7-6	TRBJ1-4	TGTGCCAGCAGCCCAAGGACAGGGCCACTGTTTTTT	CASSPRTGPLFF
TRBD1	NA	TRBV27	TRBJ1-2	TGTGCCAGCAGACCCGGGACAGGGGGCAGCTATGGCTACACCTTC	CASRPGTGGSYGYTF